This T cell receptor (beta chain) was identified during a study of blood T cell repertoires in COVID-19 (dated by TCRdb to 2018 to 2021). Background on the whole study: Samples from collaborators originated in the United States, Italy and Spain and spanned both the acute and convalescent phases of COVID-19. HLA class I and class II types, where available, came from metadata supplied by the sample provider rather than from assay-based typing. The dataset comprised deeply sampled blood TCRbeta repertoires from subjects exposed to, actively infected with, or recovered from COVID-19. A de-identified subject ID, COVID-19 status, age in years and sex were almost always included in the sample metadata. The prospective study material was composed of cDNA or gDNA derived from T cells, B-cell-depleted T cells, or PBMCs. Samples were obtained from the ongoing ImmuneRACE study (first 160 participants) and from about 1,300 subjects provided by 6 global collaborators. The repertoires were made available in a free public database intended to serve as a resource for research on the immune response to SARS-CoV-2.

Each collaborating institution followed its own protocols to collect whole blood in K2EDTA tubes. For TCRbeta analysis, collaborators shipped samples in one of three forms: frozen whole blood, isolated PBMCs, or DNA extracted from either of those sample types. The immunoSEQ Assay, a bias-controlled multiplex PCR, was used to amplify TCRbeta CDR3 regions from genomic DNA. Under the source paper's analysis protocol: Nucleated cell counts per sample were estimated from amplification of reference gene primers within the assay. To quantify the absolute abundance of each unique TCRbeta CDR3 rearrangement, sequence reads were collapsed and filtered. Productive Simpson clonality was computed per sample as the square root of Simpson's diversity index over productive rearrangements. Here the immuneACCESS table is served through TCRdb, limited to in-frame sequences with V and J called. Missing clones are a known gap in these copies; in checked studies unresolved V genes cover under half, and the rest lacks a known reason. V and J calls and clone size come straight from that table; D and trimming were deduced from the DNA. The sample records roughly 80,000 clones, roughly 84% of which are singletons. The ten biggest clones cover 2.9% of the sample.

A word on this clone: No cognate antigen has been identified for it. The input lacks base qualities; no much larger clone sits a single base away.

Clipping removes 6 bases from V and 4 bases from J, with 7 as the unmatched junction base count. Looking up the germline V gene (reference sequence) yields CDR1 LNHDA and CDR2 SQIVND. From its cysteine to its phenylalanine, the CDR3 spans 15 amino acids. Only the CDR3 DNA stays, 45 bases, in frame from base 1. The research as a whole found: How much clinical and demographic metadata was included differed by source and by participant, and the metadata was provided uncurated.

This receptor was identified in a woman at least 80 years old with acute or convalescent COVID-19. Sequenced sample: peripheral blood. The rearrangement joined TRBV19 to TRBJ2-1; 9 central nucleotides agree with TRBD2. The sequence in DNA is TGTGCCAGTAGAGCCCTAACTAGCGGGTACAATGAGCAGTTCTTC. This sequence encodes CASRALTSGYNEQFF.